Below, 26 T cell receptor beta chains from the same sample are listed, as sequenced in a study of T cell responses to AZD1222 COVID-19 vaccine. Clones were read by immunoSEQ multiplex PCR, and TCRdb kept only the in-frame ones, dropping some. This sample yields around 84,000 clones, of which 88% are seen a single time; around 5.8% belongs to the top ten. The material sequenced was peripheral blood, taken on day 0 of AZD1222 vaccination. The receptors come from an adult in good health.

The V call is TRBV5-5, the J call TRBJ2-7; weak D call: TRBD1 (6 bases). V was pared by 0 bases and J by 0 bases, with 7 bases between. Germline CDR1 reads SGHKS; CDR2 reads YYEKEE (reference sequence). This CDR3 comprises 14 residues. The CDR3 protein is CASSLVDSSYEQYF. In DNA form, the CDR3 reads TGTGCCAGCAGCTTGGTGGACAGCTCCTACGAGCAGTACTTC.

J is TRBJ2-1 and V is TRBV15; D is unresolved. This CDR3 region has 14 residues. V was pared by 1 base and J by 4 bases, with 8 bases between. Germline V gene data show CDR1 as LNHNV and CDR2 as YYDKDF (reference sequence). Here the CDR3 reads CATSRVSYYNEQFF. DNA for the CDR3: TGTGCCACCAGCAGAGTTAGCTATTACAATGAGCAGTTCTTC.

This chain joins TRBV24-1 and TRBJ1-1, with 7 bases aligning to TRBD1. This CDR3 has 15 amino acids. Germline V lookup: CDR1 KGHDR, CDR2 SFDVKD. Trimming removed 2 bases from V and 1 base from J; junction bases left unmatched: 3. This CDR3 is CATSDSGTENTEAFF. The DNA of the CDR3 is TGTGCCACCAGTGATTCCGGGACAGAGAACACTGAAGCTTTCTTT.

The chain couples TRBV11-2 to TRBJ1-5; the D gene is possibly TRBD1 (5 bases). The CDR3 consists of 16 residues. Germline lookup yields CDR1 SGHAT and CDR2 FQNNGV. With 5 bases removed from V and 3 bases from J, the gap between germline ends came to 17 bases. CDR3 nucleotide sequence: TGTGCCAGCAGCGCAGGGTCACATGGGCCCAATCAGCCCCAGCATTTT. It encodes CASSAGSHGPNQPQHF.

The DNA for the CDR3 is TGTGCCAGTAGTAGGGACAGGCTAGTGGATACGCAGTATTTT. Protein: CASSRDRLVDTQYF. The J gene is TRBJ2-3, the V gene TRBV19; 8 bases are a match to TRBD1. Per the germline V gene, CDR1 is LNHDA and CDR2 is SQIVND (reference sequence). Trimming at V came to 4 bases and at J to 6 bases, leaving 6 bases not matched to a gene. There are 14 residues in the CDR3.

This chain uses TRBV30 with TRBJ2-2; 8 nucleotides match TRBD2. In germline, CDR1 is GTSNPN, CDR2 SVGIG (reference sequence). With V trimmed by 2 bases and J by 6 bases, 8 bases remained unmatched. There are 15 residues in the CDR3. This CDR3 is CAWSPGLVYPGELFF. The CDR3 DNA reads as TGTGCCTGGAGTCCGGGACTAGTATACCCCGGGGAGCTGTTTTTT.

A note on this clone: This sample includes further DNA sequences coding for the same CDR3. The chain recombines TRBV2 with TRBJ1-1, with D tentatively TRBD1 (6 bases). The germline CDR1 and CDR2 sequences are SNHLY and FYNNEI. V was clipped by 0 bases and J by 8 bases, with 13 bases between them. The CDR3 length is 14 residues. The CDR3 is CASSEALRGGEAFF. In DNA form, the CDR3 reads TGTGCCAGCAGTGAAGCGCTTCGAGGGGGGGAAGCTTTCTTT.

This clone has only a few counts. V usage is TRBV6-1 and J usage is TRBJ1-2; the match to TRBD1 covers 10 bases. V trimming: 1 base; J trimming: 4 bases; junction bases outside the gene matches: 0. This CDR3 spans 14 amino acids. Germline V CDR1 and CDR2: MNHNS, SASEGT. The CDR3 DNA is TGTGCCAGCAGTGAAGGGACAGGGGGCTATGGCTACACCTTC. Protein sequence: CASSEGTGGYGYTF.

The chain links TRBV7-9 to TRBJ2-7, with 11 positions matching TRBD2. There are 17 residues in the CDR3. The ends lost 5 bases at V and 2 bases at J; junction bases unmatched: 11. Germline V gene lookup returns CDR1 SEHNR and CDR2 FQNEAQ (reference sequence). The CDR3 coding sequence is TGTGCCAGCAGCCCCCAGGGGACTAGCGGATATACCTACGAGCAGTACTTC. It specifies CASSPQGTSGYTYEQYF. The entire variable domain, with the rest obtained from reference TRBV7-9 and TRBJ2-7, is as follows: DTGVSQNPRHKITKRGQNVTFRCDPISEHNRLYWYRQTLGQGPEFLTYFQNEAQLEKSRLLSDRFSAERPKGSFSTLEIQRTEQGDSAMYLCASSPQGTSGYTYEQYFGPGTRLTVT.

The DNA of the CDR3 is TGTGCCAGCAGCTCCCGCCAGGGAGCCATTGAAGCTTTCTTT. It yields the protein CASSSRQGAIEAFF. This chain uses TRBV7-2 with TRBJ1-1, with a possible D match to TRBD1 (5 bases). Trimming left V 4 bases short and J 7 bases short, with 16 bases between. This CDR3 is 14 amino acids long. CDR1 SGHTA and CDR2 FQGNSA come from the germline V gene.

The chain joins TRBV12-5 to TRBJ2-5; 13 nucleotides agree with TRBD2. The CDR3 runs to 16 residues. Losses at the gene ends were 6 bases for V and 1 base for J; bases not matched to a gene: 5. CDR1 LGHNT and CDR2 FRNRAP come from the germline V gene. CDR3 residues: CASGTGTSGIQETQYF. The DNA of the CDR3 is TGTGCTAGTGGAACCGGGACTAGCGGGATCCAAGAGACCCAGTACTTC.

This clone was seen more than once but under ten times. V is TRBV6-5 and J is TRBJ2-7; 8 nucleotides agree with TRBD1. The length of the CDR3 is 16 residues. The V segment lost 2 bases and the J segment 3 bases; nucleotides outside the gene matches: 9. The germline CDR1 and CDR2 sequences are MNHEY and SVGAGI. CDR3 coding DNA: TGTGCCAGCAGTTACCCCAGGGGGCAAAGGCTCTACGAGCAGTACTTC. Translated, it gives CASSYPRGQRLYEQYF.

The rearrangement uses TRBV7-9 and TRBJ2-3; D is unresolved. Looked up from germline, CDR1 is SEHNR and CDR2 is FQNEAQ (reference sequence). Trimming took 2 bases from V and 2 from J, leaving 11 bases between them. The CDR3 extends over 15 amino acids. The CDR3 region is CASSLNDNPTDTQYF. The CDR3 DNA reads TGTGCCAGCAGCTTAAACGACAATCCCACAGATACGCAGTATTTT.

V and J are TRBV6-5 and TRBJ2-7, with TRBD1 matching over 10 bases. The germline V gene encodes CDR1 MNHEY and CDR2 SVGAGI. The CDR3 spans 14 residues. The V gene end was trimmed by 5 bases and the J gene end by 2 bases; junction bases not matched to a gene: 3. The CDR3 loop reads CASSRGTGAYEQYF. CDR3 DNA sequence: TGTGCCAGCAGTCGTGGGACAGGGGCCTACGAGCAGTACTTC.

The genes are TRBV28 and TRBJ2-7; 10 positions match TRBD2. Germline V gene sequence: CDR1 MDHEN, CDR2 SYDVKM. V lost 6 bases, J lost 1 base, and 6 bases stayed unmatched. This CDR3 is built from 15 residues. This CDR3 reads CASSQELAGSYEQYF. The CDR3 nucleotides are TGTGCCAGCAGCCAAGAACTAGCGGGATCCTACGAGCAGTACTTC.

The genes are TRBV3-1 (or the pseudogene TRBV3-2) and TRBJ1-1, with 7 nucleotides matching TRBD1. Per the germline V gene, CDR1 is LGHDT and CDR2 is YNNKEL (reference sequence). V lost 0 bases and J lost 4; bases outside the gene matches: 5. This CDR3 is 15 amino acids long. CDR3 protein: CASSQDSSGGTEAFF. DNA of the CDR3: TGTGCCAGCAGCCAAGATTCGTCAGGGGGCACTGAAGCTTTCTTT.

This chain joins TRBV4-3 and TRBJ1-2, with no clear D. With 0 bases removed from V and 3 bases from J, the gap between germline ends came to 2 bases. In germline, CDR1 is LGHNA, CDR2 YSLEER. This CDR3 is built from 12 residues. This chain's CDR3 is CASSQDYYGYTF. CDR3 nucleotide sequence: TGCGCCAGCAGCCAAGATTACTATGGCTACACCTTC.

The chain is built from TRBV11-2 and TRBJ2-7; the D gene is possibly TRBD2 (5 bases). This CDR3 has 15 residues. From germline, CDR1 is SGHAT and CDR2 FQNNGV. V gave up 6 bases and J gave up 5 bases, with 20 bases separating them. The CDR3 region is CASSSEEGNGNEQYF. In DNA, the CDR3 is TGTGCCAGCAGTTCGGAGGAAGGGAACGGGAACGAGCAGTACTTC.

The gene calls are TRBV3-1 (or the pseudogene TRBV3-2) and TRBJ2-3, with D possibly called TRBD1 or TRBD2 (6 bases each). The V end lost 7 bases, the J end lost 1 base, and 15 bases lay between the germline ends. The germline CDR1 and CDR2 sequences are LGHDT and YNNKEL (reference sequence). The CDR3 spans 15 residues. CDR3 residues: CASTWGAARTDTQYF. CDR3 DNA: TGTGCCAGCACCTGGGGGGCGGCCCGCACAGATACGCAGTATTTT.

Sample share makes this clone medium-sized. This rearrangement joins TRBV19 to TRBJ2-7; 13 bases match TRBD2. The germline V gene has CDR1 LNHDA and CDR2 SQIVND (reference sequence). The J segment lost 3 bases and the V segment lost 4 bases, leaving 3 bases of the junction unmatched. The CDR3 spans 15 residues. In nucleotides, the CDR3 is TGTGCCAGTAGTACACGACTAGCGGGAGGCTACGAGCAGTACTTC. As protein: CASSTRLAGGYEQYF.

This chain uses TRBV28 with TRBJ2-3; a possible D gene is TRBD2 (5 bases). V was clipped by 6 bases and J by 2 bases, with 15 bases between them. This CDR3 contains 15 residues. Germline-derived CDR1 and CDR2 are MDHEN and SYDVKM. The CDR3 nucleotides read TGTGCCAGCAGAGATTTGGACTCCTACACAGATACGCAGTATTTT. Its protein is CASRDLDSYTDTQYF.

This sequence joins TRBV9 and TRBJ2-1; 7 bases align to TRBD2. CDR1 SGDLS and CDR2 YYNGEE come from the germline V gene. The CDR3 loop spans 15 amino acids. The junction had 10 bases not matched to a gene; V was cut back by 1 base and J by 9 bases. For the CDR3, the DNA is TGTGCCAGCAGCGTATTGGGGGAGGGAGCGCTTGAGCAGTTCTTC. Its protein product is CASSVLGEGALEQFF.

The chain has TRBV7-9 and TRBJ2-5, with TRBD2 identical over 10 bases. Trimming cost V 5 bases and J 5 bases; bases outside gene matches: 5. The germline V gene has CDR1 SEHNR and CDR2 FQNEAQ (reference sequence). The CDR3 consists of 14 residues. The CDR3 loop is CASSPRTSGETQYF. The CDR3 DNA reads TGTGCCAGCAGCCCCCGGACTAGCGGTGAGACCCAGTACTTC.

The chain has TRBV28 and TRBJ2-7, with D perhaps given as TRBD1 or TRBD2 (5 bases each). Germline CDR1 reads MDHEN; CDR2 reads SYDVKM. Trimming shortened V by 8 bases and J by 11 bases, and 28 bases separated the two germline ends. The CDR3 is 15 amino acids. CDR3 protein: CASGTSGDVPRGKYF. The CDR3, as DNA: TGTGCCAGCGGTACTAGTGGGGACGTGCCGCGAGGGAAGTACTTC.

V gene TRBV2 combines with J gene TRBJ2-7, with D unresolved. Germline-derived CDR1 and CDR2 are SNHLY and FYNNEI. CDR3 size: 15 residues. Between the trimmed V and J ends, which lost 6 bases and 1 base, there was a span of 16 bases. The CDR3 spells CASRPDSTKSYEQYF. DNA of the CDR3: TGTGCCAGCAGACCCGACTCGACGAAATCCTACGAGCAGTACTTC.

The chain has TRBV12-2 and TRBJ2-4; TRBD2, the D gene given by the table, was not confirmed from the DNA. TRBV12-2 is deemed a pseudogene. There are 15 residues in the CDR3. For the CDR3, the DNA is TGTGCAAGTCGCCCCGATGGAGAGGAGGAGCACATTCAGTACTTC. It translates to CASRPDGEEEHIQYF.